This record covers a single T cell receptor beta chain. Its cognate antigen is unknown. A multiplex PCR was run with 60 Vbeta primers and 13 Jbeta primers. Profiling relied on immunoSEQ multiplex PCR, and the TCRdb table lists in-frame clones only, not all of them. Among about 190,000 clones listed, 70% to 80% were seen once. This specimen comes from a study of cytomegalovirus exposure and HLA in healthy donors. Findings and caveats of the study: V segments that were indistinguishable, TRBV6-2 and TRBV6-3 among them, were omitted from analysis. Later work found most CMV-associated TCR beta chains apparently HLA-restricted. The authors assumed roughly uniform sequencing depth across donors for presence/absence analyses.

Per the germline V gene, CDR1 is SQVTM and CDR2 is ANQGSEA. The CDR3 runs to 13 residues. V was trimmed by 7 bases and J by 6 bases, leaving 15 bases between them. The clonotype comes from a woman in her 30s in good health and CMV-seropositive. The sample was PBMCs. The chain has TRBV29-1 and TRBJ2-2; weak D call: TRBD1 (7 bases). The CDR3 region has the DNA TGCAGCGCGACAGGGACGGGGGCCGGGGAGCTGTTTTTT. It yields the protein CSATGTGAGELFF.